This T cell receptor beta chain comes out of a study of CD8 T cells in ankylosing spondylitis listed by TCRdb under 2017. In the study overall: The study profiled T cell receptor beta repertoires in healthy donors and ankylosing spondylitis patients to find disease-linked TCR variants. The whole study cohort included over a hundred healthy donors and 25 ankylosing spondylitis patients. Peripheral blood was sampled, and synovial fluid was additionally collected from ankylosing spondylitis patients.

On this clonotype itself: Which antigen it targets is not known. Per-base qualities were not stored, and no clone one base away is much larger.

Spanning cysteine to phenylalanine, the CDR3 consists of 16 amino acids. Here the CDR3 DNA is all that survives: 48 bases in frame from base 1. CDR1 MNHEY and CDR2 SVGAGI are derived from the germline V gene. The germline V and J ends show losses of 0 bases and 11 bases respectively, and no gene match explains 9 bases of the junction. Sequencing instrument: Illumina HiSeq 2500. Quantitative 5'-RACE with molecular barcodes was used to prepare TCR beta libraries. Per the authors' processing: A new computational method based on a probabilistic model of VDJ rearrangement was used to identify disease-linked TCR variants. Using fastp at Q25 and MiXCR, TCRdb reprocessed the public reads and kept productive beta chains. Rows with a matching CDR3 protein are joined into one entry that keeps the most common DNA and genes. These V and J calls originate from TCRdb's pipeline instead of the authors' own analysis. The sample table records about 160,000 distinct CDR3 sequences; approximately 9.9% of these occur just once. Roughly 16% of the sample is held by the ten biggest clonotypes.

Study-level results and caveats: Some TCR beta motif variants had previously been reported in synovial fluid and blood of reactive arthritis patients, which suggested common disease-initiation mechanisms. A CD8+ phenotype was shown by the disease-linked clones, which were found at relatively low frequencies in peripheral blood. According to the report, matched synovial fluid samples from ankylosing spondylitis patients were significantly enriched for the disease-linked clones. A TCR beta motif of roughly 8 highly homologous amino acid variants appeared characteristic of blood from ankylosing spondylitis patients.

The rearranged chain carries TRBV6-5 and TRBJ2-1, with TRBD2 matching 11 junction bases. Sequencing input: blood, either unsorted or a sorted T cell fraction (not recorded which). The receptor was derived from a female donor with ankylosing spondylitis or in good health (not recorded which). The CDR3 region reads CASSYSGSGRGVKQFF. The DNA sequence is as follows: TGTGCCAGCAGTTACTCGGGTAGCGGGAGGGGGGTTAAGCAGTTCTTC.